Presented here are 25 T cell receptor beta chains from one specimen sequenced in a study of T cell repertoires in cytomegalovirus infection. TCRdb redid the calling of the reads with MiXCR, one entry per CDR3 protein. The table includes around 260,000 distinct CDR3 sequences, approximately 8.3% detected once. The sequenced material came from PBMCs. The receptors come from a human donor in good health (CMV status not recorded). Some clones in this sample may be carry-over from other donors' samples.

V gene TRBV18 combines with J gene TRBJ1-3, with unresolved D. CDR3 size: 14 residues. V gave up 3 bases and J gave up 4 bases, with 10 bases separating them. In germline, CDR1 is KGHSH, CDR2 LQKENI. The CDR3 region is CASSPPGQGNTIYF. In nucleotides, the CDR3 is TGTGCCAGCTCACCCCCCGGGCAGGGAAACACCATATATTTT.

This clonotype was seen a few times. This chain connects TRBV13 to TRBJ1-3, with 8 bases fitting TRBD1. Germline assignment: CDR1 PRHDT and CDR2 FYEKMQ (reference sequence). The J segment lost 2 bases and the V segment lost 6 bases, leaving 6 bases of the junction unmatched. This CDR3 comprises 15 residues. In DNA form, the CDR3 reads TGTGCCAGCAGACCTAGGACAGGGACTGGAAACACCATATATTTT. It yields the protein CASRPRTGTGNTIYF. The whole variable domain, remainder taken from reference TRBV13 and TRBJ1-3, is AAGVIQSPRHLIKEKRETATLKCYPIPRHDTVYWYQQGPGQDPQFLISFYEKMQSDKGSIPDRFSAQQFSDYHSELNMSSLELGDSALYFCASRPRTGTGNTIYFGEGSWLTVV.

This clonotype was seen repeatedly, ten times or more. The chain joins TRBV4-1 to TRBJ1-2; no clear D gene. The CDR3 loop spans 14 amino acids. From germline, CDR1 is MGHRA and CDR2 YSYEKL. Trimming pared 3 bases from V and 4 bases from J, leaving 12 bases between. The DNA for the CDR3 is TGCGCCAGCAGCCACGAAGGCCGAGGCTATGGCTACACCTTC. Translated: CASSHEGRGYGYTF.

This clonotype came up many times. The V gene is TRBV6-8, the J gene TRBJ1-5; a possible D gene is TRBD1 (6 bases). The CDR3 extends over 18 amino acids. Deletions cut 8 bases from V and 1 base from J, with 24 bases between. Germline loops: CDR1 MNHGY, CDR2 SAAAGT. In DNA form, the CDR3 reads TGTGCCAGCTCTGGTGGGCAAACGGGGGGCCTGAGCAATCAGCCCCAGCATTTT. Its protein is CASSGGQTGGLSNQPQHF.

This clonotype was recorded at least ten times. The chain links TRBV7-2 to TRBJ2-7, with 7 bases identical to TRBD1. Per the germline V gene, CDR1 is SGHTA and CDR2 is FQGNSA. V gave up 3 bases and J gave up 5 bases; unmatched junction bases: 7. The length of the CDR3 is 14 residues. CDR3 amino acids: CASSFTGVKNEQYF. Here the CDR3 DNA reads TGTGCCAGCAGCTTTACAGGGGTTAAAAACGAGCAGTACTTC.

The chain couples TRBV18 to TRBJ2-3, with D hard to call. Trimming removed 3 bases at V and 4 bases at J, with 11 bases between. The V gene's germline CDR1 is KGHSH and CDR2 LQKENI. The CDR3 is 14 residues long. CDR3 in amino acids: CASSPSRQSDTQYF. Written as DNA, the CDR3 is TGTGCCAGCTCACCCTCCCGCCAGTCAGATACGCAGTATTTT. The variable domain in full, completed from reference TRBV18 and TRBJ2-3, reads NAGVMQNPRHLVRRRGQEARLRCSPMKGHSHVYWYRQLPEEGLKFMVYLQKENIIDESGMPKERFSAEFPKEGPSILRIQQVVRGDSAAYFCASSPSRQSDTQYFGPGTRLTVL.

Concerning this clonotype: It may be a read error: a sequence one base away is much more abundant. V usage is TRBV7-2 and J usage is TRBJ1-1; 10 bases align to TRBD1. CDR3 length equals 15 residues. The V gene's germline CDR1 is SGHTA and CDR2 FQGNSA. The CDR3 spells CARSFNRDRGTEAFF. DNA for the CDR3: TGTGCCCGCAGCTTTAACCGGGACAGGGGAACTGAAGCTTTCTTT.

In its sample, this clonotype was seen many times. The V call is TRBV7-2, the J call TRBJ1-4; no clear D gene. Trimming cost V 2 bases and J 4 bases, with 8 bases left between them. CDR1 and CDR2 (germline): SGHTA, FQGNSA. CDR3 length: 14 residues. CDR3 loop: CASSLTPGNEKLFF. CDR3 nucleotide sequence: TGTGCCAGCAGCTTAACTCCTGGTAATGAAAAACTGTTTTTT.

This clonotype was detected ten times or more. CDR3 in amino acids: CASSGQGSGYTF. For the CDR3, the DNA is TGTGCCAGCAGCGGACAGGGGAGTGGCTACACCTTC. The rearrangement joins TRBV7-9 to TRBJ1-2; TRBD1 matches 9 bases. Germline V CDR1 and CDR2: SEHNR, FQNEAQ (reference sequence). Losses at the gene ends were 5 bases for V and 7 bases for J; bases not matched to a gene: 2. The CDR3 loop spans 12 amino acids.

This clonotype occurred many times. The chain recombines TRBV7-2 with TRBJ1-3; D is uncertain. The CDR3 is made up of 15 amino acids. Germline values: CDR1 SGHTA, CDR2 FQGNSA. Trimming cost V 6 bases and J 0 bases, with 12 bases left between them. CDR3 DNA sequence: TGTGCCAGCAGTGGGCGGATGTTCTCTGGAAACACCATATATTTT. It encodes CASSGRMFSGNTIYF.

This clonotype has ten or more counts. The chain recombines TRBV25-1 with TRBJ2-7, with D unclear. CDR1 is MGHDK and CDR2 is SYGVNS in the germline V gene. V lost 1 base and J lost 0, with 16 bases in between. The CDR3 has 17 residues. The CDR3 DNA reads TGTGCCAGCAGTGAATCAGTGAAGACCTCAAGCTCCTACGAGCAGTACTTC. It specifies CASSESVKTSSSYEQYF.

The table lists this clonotype with a few counts. This chain joins TRBV29-1 and TRBJ1-2, with 8 bases lining up with TRBD1. This CDR3 is built from 14 residues. Per the germline V gene, CDR1 is SQVTM and CDR2 is ANQGSEA. J gave up 5 bases and V 5 bases, and 10 bases lay outside the gene matches. The CDR3 coding sequence is TGCAGCGTTTCTTCCGGACAGGGAAGGTATGGCTACACCTTC. This translates into CSVSSGQGRYGYTF. Full variable domain (outside the CDR3, taken from reference TRBV29-1 and TRBJ1-2): SAVISQKPSRDICQRGTSLTIQCQVDSQVTMMFWYRQQPGQSLTLIATANQGSEATYESGFVIDKFPISRPNLTFSTLTVSNMSPEDSSIYLCSVSSGQGRYGYTFGSGTRLTVV.

This clonotype was recorded at least ten times. The chain uses TRBV7-2 and TRBJ1-5; D is unresolved. CDR1 SGHTA and CDR2 FQGNSA come from the germline V gene. Trimming left V 3 bases short and J 0 bases short, with 12 bases between. The CDR3 is 16 amino acids. Here the CDR3 reads CASSLVGGDSNQPQHF. As DNA, the CDR3 is TGTGCCAGCAGCTTGGTTGGTGGGGATAGCAATCAGCCCCAGCATTTT.

This clonotype was counted at least ten times. The rearrangement joins TRBV12-3 or TRBV12-4 to TRBJ1-1; D gene uncertain. CDR3 length equals 14 residues. Deletions cut 3 bases from V and 6 bases from J, with 14 bases between. The CDR3 spells CASSFGQAVAEAFF. The DNA for the CDR3 is TGTGCCAGCAGTTTTGGGCAGGCCGTGGCTGAAGCTTTCTTT.

V is TRBV7-2 and J is TRBJ2-3; 7 positions agree with TRBD2. The V segment lost 5 bases and the J segment 4 bases; nucleotides outside the gene matches: 12. The CDR3 contains 16 residues. The germline V gene encodes CDR1 SGHTA and CDR2 FQGNSA. This CDR3 is CASSQPTSKGADTQYF. DNA for the CDR3: TGTGCCAGCAGCCAACCGACTAGCAAAGGGGCAGATACGCAGTATTTT.

The sample holds a few counts of this clonotype. The chain combines TRBV28 with TRBJ2-7, with 8 bases lining up with TRBD1. V dropped 1 base and J dropped 9; count of bases not matched to a gene: 2. There are 12 residues in the CDR3. Per germline, CDR1 MDHEN and CDR2 SYDVKM. The DNA of the CDR3 is TGTGCCAGCAGTTTATCAGGGGGCGGGCAGTACTTC. It encodes CASSLSGGGQYF.

At least ten counts were recorded for this clonotype. The rearrangement links TRBV7-9 to TRBJ1-3; maybe TRBD1 (6 bases). From germline, CDR1 is SEHNR and CDR2 FQNEAQ (reference sequence). The V and J ends lost 2 bases and 2 bases respectively, with 19 bases between them. This CDR3 contains 18 residues. This CDR3 is CASSLRQAEASAGNTIYF. DNA of the CDR3: TGTGCCAGCAGCTTAAGACAGGCCGAAGCCTCGGCTGGAAACACCATATATTTT.

This clonotype was seen more than once but under ten times. The rearrangement uses TRBV11-2 and TRBJ2-5; a possible D gene is TRBD1 (6 bases). V lost 4 bases and J 2 bases, leaving 17 bases between the germline ends. Germline V lookup: CDR1 SGHAT, CDR2 FQNNGV. The CDR3 has 16 residues. CDR3 in DNA: TGTGCCAGCAGCTCGCAGGGGACGCTTAGACAAGAGACCCAGTACTTC. Amino acids: CASSSQGTLRQETQYF.

This clonotype was seen at least ten times. The chain recombines TRBV12-5 with TRBJ1-4; TRBD1 matches 7 bases. The CDR3 covers 19 residues. J gave up 2 bases and V 7 bases, and 19 bases lay outside the gene matches. The germline V gene encodes CDR1 LGHNT and CDR2 FRNRAP. CDR3 amino acids: CASVLSGLTGKGTNEKLFF. CDR3 DNA: TGTGCTAGTGTCCTTTCAGGGTTGACAGGGAAGGGGACTAATGAAAAACTGTTTTTT. Drawing the rest from reference TRBV12-5 and TRBJ1-4, the complete variable domain is DARVTQTPRHKVTEMGQEVTMRCQPILGHNTVFWYRQTMMQGLELLAYFRNRAPLDDSGMPKDRFSAEMPDATLATLKIQPSEPRDSAVYFCASVLSGLTGKGTNEKLFFGSGTQLSVL.

This clonotype has at least ten counts. The chain recombines TRBV6-8 with TRBJ2-7; D is unclear. Germline loops: CDR1 MNHGY, CDR2 SAAAGT. V was trimmed by 6 bases and J by 0 bases, leaving 9 bases between them. The CDR3 totals 13 residues. The CDR3 spells CASRGIPSYEQYF. The CDR3 coding sequence is TGTGCCAGCAGGGGCATTCCCTCCTACGAGCAGTACTTC.

This clonotype was counted at least ten times. The chain is built from TRBV6-1 and TRBJ1-1; D possibly corresponds to TRBD1 (5 bases). The germline V gene encodes CDR1 MNHNS and CDR2 SASEGT. V lost 6 bases and J 2 bases, leaving 7 bases between the germline ends. The CDR3 has 12 amino acids. The CDR3 loop reads CASRGTNTEAFF. In nucleotides, the CDR3 is TGTGCCAGCAGAGGGACCAACACTGAAGCTTTCTTT.

This clonotype was seen at least ten times. The chain couples TRBV19 to TRBJ2-5; the match to TRBD2 covers 7 bases. Losses at the gene ends were 6 bases for V and 4 bases for J; bases not matched to a gene: 14. The CDR3 has 16 residues. Germline V gene data show CDR1 as LNHDA and CDR2 as SQIVND (reference sequence). Written as DNA, the CDR3 is TGTGCCAGTAGCACCCGCGGGGAGGGCGAGAGAGAGACCCAGTACTTC. Translated: CASSTRGEGERETQYF.

This clonotype was observed a handful of times. The chain links TRBV7-2 to TRBJ2-1; tentatively, D is TRBD1 (6 bases). CDR1 is SGHTA and CDR2 is FQGNSA in the germline V gene. Trimming removed 5 bases from V and 2 bases from J, with 10 bases in between. The CDR3 has 14 residues. Written as DNA, the CDR3 is TGTGCCAGCAGCAGACAGGTCCCCTACAATGAGCAGTTCTTC. Encoded protein: CASSRQVPYNEQFF.

Ten or more counts support this clonotype. The V call is TRBV7-2, the J call TRBJ2-7; 10 nucleotides line up with TRBD1. The CDR3 runs to 15 residues. Germline V gene lookup returns CDR1 SGHTA and CDR2 FQGNSA. The V gene end was trimmed by 5 bases and the J gene end by 4 bases; junction bases not matched to a gene: 8. CDR3 nucleotides: TGTGCCAGCAGCACCGGGACAGGGGAAAGATACGAGCAGTACTTC. Translation gives CASSTGTGERYEQYF.

Ten or more counts support this clonotype. The V gene is TRBV7-2, the J gene TRBJ2-4, with 9 bases fitting TRBD1. The CDR3 is made up of 15 amino acids. Germline V gives CDR1 SGHTA, CDR2 FQGNSA. V shed 5 bases, J shed 4 bases, and the junction held 6 bases outside the gene matches. The CDR3 bases are TGTGCCAGCAGCCCCCCCGGGACAGGGAAAAACATTCAGTACTTC. Translation: CASSPPGTGKNIQYF.